This entry lists 30 T cell receptor beta chains sequenced from one sample in a study of shared clonotypes between healthy human individuals. Terminally differentiated effector memory CD45RA+ cells were left out of the naive CD8 fraction, which was CD45RO-negative and positively selected for CCR7. The protocol was immunoSEQ multiplex PCR, while the TCRdb copy is restricted to in-frame clones and leaves out a portion. The profile shows 2 million to 2.5 million clones, roughly 91% of them singletons. Sequences were obtained from naive CD8+ T cells from PBMCs. These receptors all stem from a man between 18 and 35 years old in good health. Some clones in this sample may be carry-over from other donors' samples.

J is TRBJ2-7 and V is TRBV6-5, with TRBD1 matching over 11 bases. Per the germline V gene, CDR1 is MNHEY and CDR2 is SVGAGI. This CDR3 comprises 15 residues. V was clipped by 6 bases and J by 3 bases; unmatched bases: 7. The CDR3 nucleotides read TGTGCCAGCAGCGCCAGGGGACAGGGGGACTACGAGCAGTACTTC. Its translation: CASSARGQGDYEQYF.

A remark on this clone: The same CDR3 also results from other DNA sequences found in this sample. This chain uses TRBV11-3 with TRBJ2-7; D call uncertain. With 5 bases removed from V and 0 bases from J, the gap between germline ends came to 5 bases. CDR1 is SGHNT, CDR2 YENEEA, per germline. The CDR3 runs 12 residues. CDR3 loop: CASSHSSYEQYF. The CDR3 nucleotides are TGTGCCAGCAGCCATAGCTCCTACGAGCAGTACTTC.

The chain has TRBV4-1 and TRBJ2-7, with TRBD1 matching over 9 bases. The V gene end was trimmed by 3 bases and the J gene end by 2 bases; junction bases not matched to a gene: 8. The CDR3 is 16 residues long. The germline gives CDR1 MGHRA, CDR2 YSYEKL. The CDR3 DNA sequence: TGCGCCAGCAGCCAGTACAGGGGGCGTGAAGCCTACGAGCAGTACTTC. This sequence encodes CASSQYRGREAYEQYF.

The chain has TRBV5-4 and TRBJ2-7, with D perhaps assigned TRBD1 or TRBD2 (5 bases each). This CDR3 is 13 amino acids long. Looked up from germline, CDR1 is SGHNT and CDR2 is YYREEE (reference sequence). V lost 2 bases to trimming and J lost 3 bases, with 9 bases between them. The chain's CDR3 is CASSFRDDYEQYF. The CDR3 bases are TGTGCCAGCAGCTTTCGGGACGACTACGAGCAGTACTTC.

The count of this clone is one. J is TRBJ2-5 and V is TRBV18; 10 nucleotides line up with TRBD1. V was pared by 3 bases and J by 5 bases, with 9 bases of the junction left unmatched. Germline V gene lookup returns CDR1 KGHSH and CDR2 LQKENI. The CDR3 is made up of 16 amino acids. Here the CDR3 reads CASSPGTGAHVETQYF. The DNA of the CDR3 is TGTGCCAGCTCACCCGGGACAGGGGCGCATGTTGAGACCCAGTACTTC. The full variable domain, in which reference TRBV18 and TRBJ2-5 provide the parts outside the CDR3, is NAGVMQNPRHLVRRRGQEARLRCSPMKGHSHVYWYRQLPEEGLKFMVYLQKENIIDESGMPKERFSAEFPKEGPSILRIQQVVRGDSAAYFCASSPGTGAHVETQYFGPGTRLLVL.

The chain couples TRBV11-3 to TRBJ1-5, with unresolved D. The CDR3 sequence is 14 residues long. V lost 5 bases to trimming and J lost 6 bases, with 14 bases between them. Germline V gene sequence: CDR1 SGHNT, CDR2 YENEEA. The DNA of the CDR3 is TGTGCCAGCAGCCCCCCGAGGGCGTGTCAGCCCCAGCATTTT. Translated, it gives CASSPPRACQPQHF.

With respect to this clone: This sample also contains other DNA sequences that code for the same CDR3. This chain connects TRBV19 to TRBJ1-1; no clear D gene. Deletions cut 8 bases from V and 3 bases from J, with 10 bases between. Germline CDR1 is LNHDA and CDR2 is SQIVND (reference sequence). The CDR3 is 12 amino acids. The CDR3 nucleotides read TGTGCCAGTCGTGTCGGGGACACTGAAGCTTTCTTT. As protein: CASRVGDTEAFF.

V is TRBV2 and J is TRBJ2-6; 7 nucleotides line up with TRBD1. The J segment lost 0 bases and the V segment lost 8 bases, leaving 10 bases of the junction unmatched. Germline V gene data show CDR1 as SNHLY and CDR2 as FYNNEI. The CDR3 spans 17 residues. CDR3: CASAFRDSRSGANVLTF. The CDR3 nucleotides are TGTGCCAGCGCCTTCCGGGACAGCCGCTCTGGGGCCAACGTCCTGACTTTC.

This clone was counted once. The rearrangement links TRBV5-6 to TRBJ1-2, with no clear D. Germline loops: CDR1 SGHDT, CDR2 YYEEEE. The CDR3 consists of 13 residues. Trimming shortened V by 4 bases and J by 8 bases, and 15 bases separated the two germline ends. DNA of the CDR3: TGTGCCAGCAGCGGAGCGGGCAAGGCCGGCTACACCTTC. Its protein product is CASSGAGKAGYTF. Based on the CDR3 plus reference TRBV5-6 and TRBJ1-2, the full variable domain is DAGVTQSPTHLIKTRGQQVTLRCSPKSGHDTVSWYQQALGQGPQFIFQYYEEEERQRGNFPDRFSGHQFPNYSSELNVNALLLGDSALYLCASSGAGKAGYTFGSGTRLTVV.

J is TRBJ2-7 and V is TRBV30, with 9 bases that match TRBD1. CDR1 and CDR2 from the germline V gene are GTSNPN and SVGIG (reference sequence). CDR3 length equals 17 residues. V shed 4 bases, J shed 6 bases, and the junction held 19 bases outside the gene matches. CDR3 region: CAWTIQPSGTGPLEQYF. Here the CDR3 DNA reads TGTGCCTGGACCATTCAACCCTCCGGGACAGGGCCTCTCGAGCAGTACTTC. Full variable domain (outside the CDR3, taken from reference TRBV30 and TRBJ2-7): SQTIHQWPATLVQPVGSPLSLECTVEGTSNPNLYWYRQAAGRGLQLLFYSVGIGQISSEVPQNLSASRPQDRQFILSSKKLLLSDSGFYLCAWTIQPSGTGPLEQYFGPGTRLTVT.

This sequence joins TRBV14 and TRBJ1-1; D might be TRBD1 (5 bases). The CDR3 runs to 14 residues. Trimming took 4 bases from V and 5 from J, leaving 14 bases between them. Per the germline V gene, CDR1 is SGHDN and CDR2 is FVKESK. The CDR3 DNA reads TGTGCCAGCAGCCCGGCAATCGGGGGTACTGAAGCTTTCTTT. It is translated as CASSPAIGGTEAFF.

The chain couples TRBV6-1 to TRBJ2-7; possible D gene TRBD1, 5 bases. Per germline, CDR1 MNHNS and CDR2 SASEGT. This CDR3 spans 15 amino acids. V shed 1 base and J shed 2 bases, with 12 bases lying between them. CDR3 residues: CASSEGAGLAYEQYF. The CDR3 bases are TGTGCCAGCAGTGAAGGGGCAGGGTTAGCCTACGAGCAGTACTTC.

The chain carries TRBV21-1 and TRBJ2-7; the D call in the table, TRBD1, was not verified against the DNA. TRBV21-1 is a pseudogene segment. The CDR3 is 14 amino acids. CDR3 DNA sequence: TGTGCCAGCAGCAAAAGGGGACAGGGATACGAGCAGTACTTC. The encoded protein is CASSKRGQGYEQYF.

The gene calls are TRBV28 and TRBJ2-1, with D uncertain. The CDR3 sequence is 14 residues long. Trimming removed 9 bases from V and 0 bases from J, with 12 bases in between. Germline lookup yields CDR1 MDHEN and CDR2 SYDVKM. The CDR3 loop reads CASQDQSSYNEQFF. CDR3 DNA: TGTGCCAGTCAAGACCAGAGCTCCTACAATGAGCAGTTCTTC.

The chain carries TRBV10-3 and TRBJ2-1; either TRBD1 or TRBD2 may fit D (5 bases each). The germline V gene encodes CDR1 ENHRY and CDR2 SYGVKD. The germline V and J ends were trimmed by 3 bases and 0 bases, with 15 bases remaining between them. This CDR3 spans 17 amino acids. CDR3 region: CAISDSGPPSSYNEQFF. The CDR3, as DNA: TGTGCCATCAGTGACTCGGGACCTCCGAGCTCCTACAATGAGCAGTTCTTC.

The V call is TRBV27, the J call TRBJ2-7; the D gene is possibly TRBD2 (6 bases). The ends were cut back, 6 bases at V and 7 bases at J, with 16 bases in the middle. The CDR3 is made up of 13 amino acids. Germline V gives CDR1 MNHEY, CDR2 SMNVEV (reference sequence). CDR3 sequence: CASSWAGTWEQYF. Written as DNA, the CDR3 is TGTGCCAGCAGCTGGGCAGGGACTTGGGAGCAGTACTTC.

The gene calls are TRBV4-1 and TRBJ2-7; perhaps D is TRBD1 or TRBD2 (6 bases each). There are 14 residues in the CDR3. V lost 0 bases and J 5 bases, leaving 11 bases between the germline ends. The V gene's germline CDR1 is MGHRA and CDR2 YSYEKL. The CDR3 DNA reads as TGCGCCAGCAGCCAAGATAATCGGGGGCACGAGCAGTACTTC. It specifies CASSQDNRGHEQYF.

The V call is TRBV21-1, the J call TRBJ2-7; TRBD1 is the table's D call, not checked against the DNA. TRBV21-1 is tagged as a pseudogene. This CDR3 region has 15 residues. The CDR3 loop is CASSKAGRGAHEQYF. Here the CDR3 DNA reads TGTGCCAGCAGCAAAGCGGGCAGGGGGGCCCACGAGCAGTACTTC.

The CDR3 DNA is TGTGCCAGCAGTTACCGGACAGGATGGGGCTATGGCTACACCTTC. Protein sequence: CASSYRTGWGYGYTF. The J gene is TRBJ1-2, the V gene TRBV6-5; 7 positions match TRBD1. V trimming: 2 bases; J trimming: 4 bases; junction bases outside the gene matches: 7. Looked up from germline, CDR1 is MNHEY and CDR2 is SVGAGI. The CDR3 length is 15 residues.

CDR3 DNA sequence: TGTGCCTGGAGTGGAATAGGCCAGGGAACCTACGAGCAGTACTTC. Its translation: CAWSGIGQGTYEQYF. V is TRBV30 and J is TRBJ2-7; tentatively, D is TRBD1 (5 bases). CDR1 GTSNPN and CDR2 SVGIG come from the germline V gene (reference sequence). CDR3 length equals 15 residues. V was shortened by 1 base and J by 2 bases, with 15 bases between the two germline ends.

This clone has just one count. V is TRBV27 and J is TRBJ2-1; D gene ambiguous. The V gene lost 5 bases and the J gene lost 1 base, with 12 bases spanning the gap. The CDR3 runs to 15 residues. Germline V gives CDR1 MNHEY, CDR2 SMNVEV (reference sequence). CDR3 loop: CASSPRHGSYNEQFF. Written as DNA, the CDR3 is TGTGCCAGCAGTCCCCGACACGGATCCTACAATGAGCAGTTCTTC.

The chain carries TRBV2 and TRBJ2-7; tentative D call: TRBD2 (5 bases). The CDR3 is 14 amino acids. Germline V gives CDR1 SNHLY, CDR2 FYNNEI. V lost 7 bases, J lost 2 bases, and 15 bases lay in between. The CDR3 loop reads CASISGPRAYEQYF. CDR3 nucleotides: TGTGCCAGCATTTCGGGCCCGCGGGCCTACGAGCAGTACTTC.

This CDR3 is CASSMRRSLDEQFF. DNA for the CDR3: TGTGCCAGTAGTATGAGGCGGTCCCTGGATGAGCAGTTCTTC. The V call is TRBV19, the J call TRBJ2-1, with D unclear. Germline V gives CDR1 LNHDA, CDR2 SQIVND (reference sequence). The CDR3 contains 14 residues. Trimming pared 3 bases from V and 8 bases from J, leaving 14 bases between.

The V and J genes are TRBV9 and TRBJ2-1; D call uncertain. The germline gives CDR1 SGDLS, CDR2 YYNGEE. V was cut by 4 bases and J by 5 bases, with 13 bases left in between. The CDR3 runs to 14 residues. DNA of the CDR3: TGTGCCAGCAGCTCGAAAGACAAACACAATGAGCAGTTCTTC. Protein: CASSSKDKHNEQFF.

This rearrangement joins TRBV9 to TRBJ1-5; D remains unclear. V was clipped by 4 bases and J by 4 bases, with 15 bases between them. CDR1 and CDR2 (germline): SGDLS, YYNGEE. The CDR3 consists of 15 residues. CDR3 residues: CASSLGGVGNQPQHF. Written as DNA, the CDR3 is TGTGCCAGCAGCCTGGGCGGGGTTGGGAATCAGCCCCAGCATTTT.

The rearrangement uses TRBV29-1 and TRBJ1-1; possible D gene TRBD1, 6 bases. V was trimmed by 2 bases and J by 5 bases, leaving 12 bases between them. CDR1 and CDR2 (germline): SQVTM, ANQGSEA. CDR3 length: 13 residues. CDR3 amino acids: CSVETGAGTEAFF. The CDR3 DNA sequence: TGCAGCGTTGAAACGGGGGCAGGGACTGAAGCTTTCTTT.

CDR3 sequence: CSVGRGPQHYEQFF. The CDR3 nucleotides are TGCAGCGTTGGTAGAGGTCCCCAGCATTACGAGCAGTTCTTC. This chain links TRBV29-1 with TRBJ2-1; D uncertain. The CDR3 covers 14 residues. V shed 4 bases and J shed 10 bases, with 20 bases lying between them. Germline V gene data show CDR1 as SQVTM and CDR2 as ANQGSEA.

This clone is a singleton in its sample. The J gene is TRBJ1-1, the V gene TRBV5-1, with 7 bases matching TRBD1. V shed 0 bases and J 6 bases; nucleotides not matched to a gene: 5. Germline CDR1 and CDR2: SGHRS and YFSETQ. The CDR3 is made up of 14 amino acids. The CDR3 protein is CASSLVAQGPEAFF. The CDR3, as DNA: TGCGCCAGCAGCTTGGTCGCACAGGGGCCTGAAGCTTTCTTT.

The chain combines TRBV5-1 with TRBJ2-1; TRBD2 matches 13 bases. CDR1 and CDR2 (germline): SGHRS, YFSETQ. The junction had 6 bases not matched to a gene; V was cut back by 3 bases and J by 9 bases. The CDR3 spans 15 residues. As DNA, the CDR3 is TGCGCCAGCAGCTCACCGGGACTAGCGGGACCTGAGCAGTTCTTC. Translating gives CASSSPGLAGPEQFF. Full variable domain (rest looked up from reference TRBV5-1 and TRBJ2-1): KAGVTQTPRYLIKTRGQQVTLSCSPISGHRSVSWYQQTPGQGLQFLFEYFSETQRNKGNFPGRFSGRQFSNSRSEMNVSTLELGDSALYLCASSSPGLAGPEQFFGPGTRLTVL.

J is TRBJ2-7 and V is TRBV11-3; D tentatively fits TRBD1 or TRBD2 (6 bases each). Germline-derived CDR1 and CDR2 are SGHNT and YENEEA. The ends were cut back, 4 bases at V and 5 bases at J, with 15 bases in the middle. This CDR3 contains 14 residues. The CDR3 loop reads CASSSEGGRHEQYF. CDR3 in DNA: TGTGCCAGCAGCTCCGAGGGGGGACGGCACGAGCAGTACTTC.